Listed below are T cell receptor beta chains from one sample, sequenced in a study of shared clonotypes between healthy human individuals. Method: immunoSEQ multiplex PCR; TCRdb's copy keeps in-frame clones and lacks some. The sample shows millions of clones, just over 90% of them seen only once. The sample consisted of naive CD4+ T cells sorted from blood. Source of these receptors: a man aged 18 to 30 in good health. Each CDR3 is given with its conserved first and last residue. Fields, in order: clone size, J gene, D gene, V gene, CDR3 DNA, CDR3 protein. D genes are given only for firm matches. The size entry is marked missing in some rows and otherwise reads once, few, many or a size class.

>-|TRBJ2-1|TRBD2|TRBV6-1
TGTGCCAGCAGTGGGGGGGGGAAAAGCAATGAGCAGTTCTTC
CASSGGGKSNEQFF
>once|TRBJ1-4|-|TRBV9
TGTGCCAGCAGCGTAGGCGCAGGCGACACTAATGAAAAACTGTTTTTT
CASSVGAGDTNEKLFF
>-|TRBJ2-3|TRBD2|TRBV5-1
TGCGCCAGCAGCTTGGTGCCGGGAGGGAGCACAGATACGCAGTATTTT
CASSLVPGGSTDTQYF
>-|TRBJ2-1|TRBD2|TRBV30
TGTGCCTGGAGTGGCGGACTAGTGGGGGGTTCCTACAATGAGCAGTTCTTC
CAWSGGLVGGSYNEQFF
>-|TRBJ2-5|TRBD2|TRBV2
TGTGCCAGCAGGCGGACTAGCGGGGCAGAGACCCAGTACTTC
CASRRTSGAETQYF
>few|TRBJ2-2|TRBD1|TRBV4-1
TGCGCCAGCAGCCAAGGGCGGGACAGGTACACCGGGGAGCTGTTTTTT
CASSQGRDRYTGELFF
>-|TRBJ1-1|-|TRBV4-3
TGCGCCAGCAGCCAAGACCCCACGCTCACTGAAGCTTTCTTT
CASSQDPTLTEAFF
>few|TRBJ1-5|-|TRBV4-1
TGCGCCAGCAGCCAAGTGATGGTGAATCAGCCCCAGCATTTT
CASSQVMVNQPQHF
>-|TRBJ2-3|-|TRBV5-6
TGTGCCAGCAGCCCCGAAAGTGTGAATACGCAGTATTTT
CASSPESVNTQYF
>-|TRBJ2-7|TRBD1|TRBV30
TGTGCCTGGAGCGGGACAGGGTTGCGCGAGCAGTACTTC
CAWSGTGLREQYF
>few|TRBJ1-5|-|TRBV7-9
TGTGCCAGCAGCCCCGGACAGAACAATCAGCCCCAGCATTTT
CASSPGQNNQPQHF
>-|TRBJ1-2|TRBD1|TRBV5-4
TGTGCCAGCAGCTTGGCCAGGGGGGAGGTTGGCTACACCTTC
CASSLARGEVGYTF
>-|TRBJ1-1|TRBD1|TRBV25-1
TGTGCCACCCGAGGAACAGGGGCCACTGAAGCTTTCTTT
CATRGTGATEAFF
>-|TRBJ2-3|TRBD2|TRBV11-3
TGTGCCAGCACCCTCCATAGCGGGAGTGCAGATACGCAGTATTTT
CASTLHSGSADTQYF
>-|TRBJ2-2|TRBD2|TRBV10-1
TGCGCCAGCAGCCCCGGGACTAGCGGGAACACCGGGGAGCTGTTTTTT
CASSPGTSGNTGELFF
>-|TRBJ1-2|-|TRBV10-3
TGTGCCATCAGTGAGTCTACGGGGAACTATGGCTACACCTTC
CAISESTGNYGYTF
>-|TRBJ2-5|-|TRBV5-4
TGTGCCAGCAGCTTAGAGGGTATCGAGACCCAGTACTTC
CASSLEGIETQYF
>once|TRBJ2-3|TRBD2|TRBV4-3
TGCGCCAGCAGCCAATTGGTAGTCCGGACTAGCGGGATCACAGATACGCAGTATTTT
CASSQLVVRTSGITDTQYF
>-|TRBJ1-1|-|TRBV5-5
TGTGCCAGCAGGCAAACAGGGATCGAGAACACTGAAGCTTTCTTT
CASRQTGIENTEAFF
>-|TRBJ1-1|-|TRBV29-1
TGCAGCGTCAGTTCAGGGAACACTGAAGCTTTCTTT
CSVSSGNTEAFF
>-|TRBJ2-3|TRBD2|TRBV5-6
TGTGCCAGCAGCTTGGTTGCTAGCGGGGGAACATATACGCAGTATTTT
CASSLVASGGTYTQYF
>-|TRBJ2-7|-|TRBV6-5
TGTGCCAGCAGTTACTCGATGCTAGCCCCGGGTGAGCAGTACTTC
CASSYSMLAPGEQYF
>-|TRBJ2-7|-|TRBV7-7
TGTGCTAGCAGCTTACCGGGCAGGGCCTCTCAGGACGAGCAGTACTTC
CASSLPGRASQDEQYF
>-|TRBJ2-5|-|TRBV2
TGTGCCAGCAGTTCTACCTTGTTGCAAGAGACCCAGTACTTC
CASSSTLLQETQYF
>-|TRBJ2-7|TRBD2|TRBV6-1
TGTGCCAGCAGTGAAAAGGCTAGCGGCTACGAGCAGTACTTC
CASSEKASGYEQYF
>-|TRBJ2-1|-|TRBV5-1
TGCGCCAGCAGCCCGGGCGGGTCGCCCCCTAATGAGCAGTTCTTC
CASSPGGSPPNEQFF
>few|TRBJ2-2|TRBD1|TRBV5-1
TGCGCCAGCAGCTTGGCCGGACAGGGGAACACCGGGGAGCTGTTTTTT
CASSLAGQGNTGELFF
>-|TRBJ2-3|-|TRBV2
TGTGCCAGCAGCCTAACGTACGGCGGCCTTACAGATACGCAGTATTTT
CASSLTYGGLTDTQYF
>-|TRBJ1-2|TRBD1|TRBV5-1
TGCGCCAGCAGCTCGGACAGGGGCGGCTACACCTTC
CASSSDRGGYTF
>-|TRBJ2-1|TRBD1|TRBV5-4
TGTGCCAGCAGCGCCGGGACAGGGCTGTACAATGAGCAGTTCTTC
CASSAGTGLYNEQFF
>-|TRBJ2-5|-|TRBV11-3
TGTGCCAGCAGCAGCGGACAGCCCGGGGGAGAGACCCAGTACTTC
CASSSGQPGGETQYF
>-|TRBJ2-5|TRBD1|TRBV7-7
TGTGCTAGCAGCTTAGACAGGGGGAGAGGGGAGACCCAGTACTTC
CASSLDRGRGETQYF
>-|TRBJ2-5|TRBD2|TRBV2
TGTGCCAGCAGTGGTATAGCGGGAGGGCCAGAGGAGACCCAGTACTTC
CASSGIAGGPEETQYF
>-|TRBJ2-7|-|TRBV30
TGTGCCTGGGATGCCAGCTCCTACGAGCAGTACTTC
CAWDASSYEQYF
>-|TRBJ2-5|TRBD2|TRBV19
TGTGCCAGTAGTTCTCTAGCGGGAGCAGAGACCCAGTACTTC
CASSSLAGAETQYF
>-|TRBJ1-1|-|TRBV4-1
TGCGCCAGCAGCCAAGAGGTTAGGCAGGGATCGGTCACTGAAGCTTTCTTT
CASSQEVRQGSVTEAFF
>-|TRBJ2-5|-|TRBV6-6
TGTGCCAGCAGTACCCGACGGGATCAAGAGACCCAGTACTTC
CASSTRRDQETQYF
>-|TRBJ1-2|-|TRBV5-1
TGCGCCAGCAGCTTGGGCAGTGCTAACTATGGCTACACCTTC
CASSLGSANYGYTF
>many|TRBJ1-3|-|TRBV5-6
TGTGCCAGCAGCACCAGGTTCCTACAGGGAAGTGGAAACACCATATATTTT
CASSTRFLQGSGNTIYF
>-|TRBJ2-1|TRBD1|TRBV12-5
TGTGCTAGTGCCCCGCAGGGGGCGGTCAATGAGCAGTTCTTC
CASAPQGAVNEQFF
>-|TRBJ2-7|TRBD2|TRBV30
TGTGCCTGGAGCCCGTTTCTAGCGGGAGTGGGCGAGCAGTACTTC
CAWSPFLAGVGEQYF
>-|TRBJ2-4|-|TRBV25-1
TGTGCCAGCAGTGAATGGAGGGGCGACCAAAACATTCAGTACTTC
CASSEWRGDQNIQYF
>-|TRBJ2-7|-|TRBV6-6
TGTGCCAGCGGCGGAGAGGTCTACGAGCAGTACTTC
CASGGEVYEQYF
>-|TRBJ2-7|TRBD2|TRBV14
TGTGCCAGCAGCCGAGGGACTAGCGGGAGATACGAGCAGTACTTC
CASSRGTSGRYEQYF
>-|TRBJ2-2|-|TRBV19
TGTGCCAGTAGTGGCGCAGGGGTCCCTACCGGGGAGCTGTTTTTT
CASSGAGVPTGELFF
>once|TRBJ2-7|-|TRBV20-1
TGCAGTGCCGACTCAACTTACGAGCAGTACTTC
CSADSTYEQYF
>-|TRBJ1-3|-|TRBV5-6
TGTGCCAGCAGCTCCGTTCCAGGGACTGGAAACACCATATATTTT
CASSSVPGTGNTIYF
>-|TRBJ1-2|-|TRBV9
TGTGCCAGCAGCGTAGATGACTATGGCTACACCTTC
CASSVDDYGYTF
>-|TRBJ2-5|TRBD2|TRBV27
TGTGCCAGCAGTCCCAGGACTAGCGGGGGGGTAGGGACCCAGTACTTC
CASSPRTSGGVGTQYF
>-|TRBJ2-1|TRBD2|TRBV6-1
TGTGCCAGCAGTATACAGCGGGAGCTGAATGAGCAGTTCTTC
CASSIQRELNEQFF
>-|TRBJ1-1|TRBD1|TRBV5-6
TGTGCCAGCAGCTTCGGAGGGACAGGGCTTGAAGCTTTCTTT
CASSFGGTGLEAFF
>-|TRBJ2-2|-|TRBV7-3
TGTGCCAGCAGCAAAAGAAGGACAGAGAACACCGGGGAGCTGTTTTTC
CASSKRRTENTGELFF
>-|TRBJ2-5|-|TRBV12-1
TGTGCCAGCAGCTTCCGAACAGCGGGAGTAGAGACCCAGTACTTC
CASSFRTAGVETQYF
>-|TRBJ1-2|-|TRBV21-1
TGTGCCAGCAGCCGCGACAGGTTCTCTCACTATGGCTACACCTTC
CASSRDRFSHYGYTF
>-|TRBJ2-1|-|TRBV7-9
TGTGCCAGCAGCTTGACAGGTAACAATGAGCAGTTCTTC
CASSLTGNNEQFF
>-|TRBJ1-1|TRBD1|TRBV18
TGTGCCAGCTCATCCTTGGGACAGAGGAGCACTGAAGCTTTCTTT
CASSSLGQRSTEAFF
>-|TRBJ1-2|-|TRBV5-6
TGTGCCAGCAGCCTGCGGGACGGAAACTATGGCTACACCTTC
CASSLRDGNYGYTF
>-|TRBJ2-3|TRBD2|TRBV10-3
TGTGCCACTAGCGGAGGGCCAGATACGCAGTATTTT
CATSGGPDTQYF
>once|TRBJ2-2|TRBD2|TRBV4-3
TGCGCCAGCAGCCAAAGCGGGAGAGTCAGTGGCGGGGAGCTGTTTTTT
CASSQSGRVSGGELFF